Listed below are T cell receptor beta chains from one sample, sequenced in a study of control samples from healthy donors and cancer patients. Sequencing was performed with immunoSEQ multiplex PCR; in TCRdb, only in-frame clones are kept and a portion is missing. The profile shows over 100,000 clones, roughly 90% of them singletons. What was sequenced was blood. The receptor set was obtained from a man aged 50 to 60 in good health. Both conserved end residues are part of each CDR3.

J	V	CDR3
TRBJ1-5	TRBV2	CASSRGLGDQPQHF
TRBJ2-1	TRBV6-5	CASSYDYYNEQFF
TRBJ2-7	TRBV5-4	CASSVGGVGREQYF
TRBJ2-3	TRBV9	CASSTARTDTQYF
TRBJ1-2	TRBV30	CAWSGGHYGYTF
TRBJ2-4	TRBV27	CASSQGMWQLAKNIQYF
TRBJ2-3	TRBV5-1	CASSYGSSTDTQYF
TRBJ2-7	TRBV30	CAWSLPGTGSYEQYF
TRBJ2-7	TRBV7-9	CASSSGTPRLEQYF
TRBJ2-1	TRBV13	CASSVEGGEQFF
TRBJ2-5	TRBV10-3	CAISGQGQETQYF
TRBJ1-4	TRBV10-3	CAISRERTENEKLFF
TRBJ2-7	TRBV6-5	CASRGGDEQYF
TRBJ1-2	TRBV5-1	CASSLEGAGYGYTF
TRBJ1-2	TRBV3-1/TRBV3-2	CASSQAGGYTF